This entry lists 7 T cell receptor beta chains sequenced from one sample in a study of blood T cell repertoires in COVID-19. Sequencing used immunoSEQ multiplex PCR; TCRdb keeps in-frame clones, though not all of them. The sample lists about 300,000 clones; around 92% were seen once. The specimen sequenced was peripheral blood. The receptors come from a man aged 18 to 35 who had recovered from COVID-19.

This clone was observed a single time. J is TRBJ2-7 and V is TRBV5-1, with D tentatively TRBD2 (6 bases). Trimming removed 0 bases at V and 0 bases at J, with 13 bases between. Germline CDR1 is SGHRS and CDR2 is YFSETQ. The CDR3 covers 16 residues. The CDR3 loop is CASSLAVAESSYEQYF. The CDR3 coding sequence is TGCGCCAGCAGCTTGGCGGTAGCGGAGAGCTCCTACGAGCAGTACTTC.

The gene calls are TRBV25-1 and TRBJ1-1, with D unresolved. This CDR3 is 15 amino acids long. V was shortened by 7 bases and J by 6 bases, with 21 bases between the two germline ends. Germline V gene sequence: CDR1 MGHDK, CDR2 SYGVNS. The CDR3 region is CASIGGPGEISEAFF. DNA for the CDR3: TGTGCCAGCATCGGAGGCCCTGGGGAGATCTCTGAAGCTTTCTTT. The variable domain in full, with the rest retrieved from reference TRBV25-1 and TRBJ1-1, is EADIYQTPRYLVIGTGKKITLECSQTMGHDKMYWYQQDPGMELHLIHYSYGVNSTEKGDLSSESTVSRIRTEHFPLTLESARPSHTSQYLCASIGGPGEISEAFFGQGTRLTVV.

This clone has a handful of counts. CDR3 sequence reads: CSVGQGESTDTQYF. The DNA of the CDR3 is TGCAGCGTTGGACAGGGGGAGAGCACAGATACGCAGTATTTT. The chain joins TRBV29-1 to TRBJ2-3; 9 nucleotides align to TRBD1. CDR1 is SQVTM and CDR2 is ANQGSEA in the germline V gene. Unmatched junction bases numbered 2, after V lost 4 bases and J lost 0 bases. This CDR3 is 14 amino acids long.

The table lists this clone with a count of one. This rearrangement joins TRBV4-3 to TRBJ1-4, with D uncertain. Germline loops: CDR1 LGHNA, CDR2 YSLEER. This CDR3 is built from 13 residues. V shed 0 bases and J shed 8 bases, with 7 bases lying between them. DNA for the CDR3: TGCGCCAGCAGCCAAGATTTACGGGAAAAACTGTTTTTT. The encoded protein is CASSQDLREKLFF.

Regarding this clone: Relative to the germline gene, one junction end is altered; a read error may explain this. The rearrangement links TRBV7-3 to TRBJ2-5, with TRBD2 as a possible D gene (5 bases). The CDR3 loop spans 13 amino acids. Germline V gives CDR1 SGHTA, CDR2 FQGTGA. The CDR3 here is CASSITREGTQYF. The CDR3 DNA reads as TGTGCCAGCAGCATAACTAGAGAGGGGACCCAGTACTTC.

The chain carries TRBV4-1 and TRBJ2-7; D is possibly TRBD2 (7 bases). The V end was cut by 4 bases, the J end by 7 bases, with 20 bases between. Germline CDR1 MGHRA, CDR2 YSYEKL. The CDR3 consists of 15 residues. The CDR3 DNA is TGCGCCAGCAGCCGAGACTTTACAGGGAGGGGGGAGCAGTACTTC. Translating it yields CASSRDFTGRGEQYF.

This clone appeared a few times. The CDR3 loop is CASSLTRDSSNYGYTF. The CDR3 nucleotides read TGTGCCAGCAGCTTAACAAGGGACAGCTCAAACTATGGCTACACCTTC. V and J are TRBV7-2 and TRBJ1-2, with TRBD1 identical over 7 bases. Trimming took 2 bases from V and 2 from J; bases not matched to a gene: 8. CDR3 size: 16 residues. CDR1 is SGHTA, CDR2 FQGNSA, per germline.